Listed below are T cell receptor beta chains from one sample, sequenced in a study of blood T cell repertoires in COVID-19. Assay used: immunoSEQ multiplex PCR; TCRdb lists only in-frame clones, some missing. This sample has 450,000 or so clones; nearly 90% occur once, and the top ten carry approximately 0.9%. The material sequenced was peripheral blood. Receptors originate from a man younger than 35 with COVID-19, enrolled during active disease. The CDR3 runs from the conserved cysteine through the conserved F or W.

v_call	j_call	cdr3_aa
TRBV19	TRBJ2-7	CASSMLATGTYEQYF
TRBV18	TRBJ2-5	CASSPSRGAETQYF
TRBV5-6	TRBJ2-5	CASSSPGTGVVETQYF
TRBV19	TRBJ2-7	CASSIGARTGDEQYF
TRBV5-1	TRBJ1-2	CASSLEATGIRNYGYTF
TRBV13	TRBJ2-3	CASSLQGASTDTQYF
TRBV19	TRBJ2-7	CASSSGVLYEQYF
TRBV7-9	TRBJ1-1	CASSLGPVNTEAFF
TRBV19	TRBJ2-5	CASSKEEGVGETQYF
TRBV6-5	TRBJ2-3	CASSPGQAADTQYF
TRBV25-1	TRBJ2-1	CASSSRTSRLDNEQFF
TRBV23-1	TRBJ1-2	CASSQSGADGYTF
TRBV7-2	TRBJ2-3	CASSLGLAGGIDTQYF
TRBV30	TRBJ1-6	CAGTGTSSYNSPLHF
TRBV19	TRBJ2-7	CASSSLKQGGEQYF